Shown below are 20 T cell receptor beta chains from a single sample sequenced in a study of blood T cell repertoires in COVID-19. Sequenced by immunoSEQ multiplex PCR; TCRdb stores in-frame clones only, minus some. The sample holds about 220,000 clones; 82% are singletons and the top ten take under 3.5%. Sequenced sample: PBMCs or T cells enriched from blood (not recorded which). These receptors all stem from a woman aged 60 to 75 who had recovered from COVID-19.

The gene calls are TRBV12-3 or TRBV12-4 and TRBJ2-4; D is perhaps TRBD2 (6 bases). The CDR3 runs to 12 residues. V was cut by 6 bases and J by 7 bases, with 10 bases left in between. The CDR3 DNA follows: TGTGCCAGCAGCCCCGGGGGTAACATTCAGTACTTC. It is translated as CASSPGGNIQYF.

V is TRBV29-1 and J is TRBJ1-2; 8 nucleotides agree with TRBD1. The ends lost 4 bases at V and 5 bases at J; junction bases unmatched: 9. This CDR3 has 14 residues. In germline, CDR1 is SQVTM, CDR2 ANQGSEA. CDR3 DNA sequence: TGCAGCGTTGTGCAGGGGGCAGGTGGATATGGCTACACCTTC. Translation: CSVVQGAGGYGYTF.

The V call is TRBV5-1, the J call TRBJ1-4, with D possibly being TRBD1 (5 bases). The germline V gene has CDR1 SGHRS and CDR2 YFSETQ. This CDR3 has 15 amino acids. V lost 4 bases and J 6 bases, leaving 16 bases between the germline ends. The CDR3 is CASSPDGGEDEKLFF. The CDR3 DNA sequence: TGCGCCAGCAGCCCCGACGGGGGTGAGGATGAAAAACTGTTTTTT.

The chain carries TRBV5-4 and TRBJ2-1, with TRBD2 identical over 9 bases. This CDR3 is built from 15 residues. Trimming took 2 bases from V and 7 from J; bases not matched to a gene: 7. CDR1 is SGHNT, CDR2 YYREEE, per germline (reference sequence). In nucleotides, the CDR3 is TGTGCCAGCAGCTTACTGGCGGGAGGGAGGAATGAGCAGTTCTTC. Amino acid sequence: CASSLLAGGRNEQFF.

With regard to this clone: One end of the junction fails to match germline, which may point to a read error. The rearrangement uses TRBV5-4 and TRBJ1-6, with 12 bases matching TRBD1. Germline V gene data show CDR1 as SGHNT and CDR2 as YYREEE (reference sequence). The CDR3 extends over 13 amino acids. The CDR3, as DNA: TGTGCCAGCAGCTTGGGCGGGACAGGGGGCGAAACCTTC. Translated, it gives CASSLGGTGGETF.

This chain links TRBV5-1 with TRBJ2-3; 7 nucleotides agree with TRBD2. The CDR3 is 17 residues long. Trimming at V came to 3 bases and at J to 0 bases, leaving 10 bases not matched to a gene. Germline CDR1 SGHRS, CDR2 YFSETQ. The CDR3 spells CASSSPNAGVSTDTQYF. DNA for the CDR3: TGCGCCAGCAGCTCGCCTAACGCGGGAGTTAGCACAGATACGCAGTATTTT.

The gene calls are TRBV28 and TRBJ1-6, with a tentative D call TRBD1 (5 bases). Between the trimmed V and J ends, which lost 5 bases and 7 bases, there was a span of 15 bases. The CDR3 is 15 amino acids. Looked up from germline, CDR1 is MDHEN and CDR2 is SYDVKM. The CDR3 DNA reads as TGTGCCAGCAGTCCCCATTCGGGGGGGAATTCACCCCTCCACTTT. It translates to CASSPHSGGNSPLHF. The full variable domain, completed using reference TRBV28 and TRBJ1-6, is DVKVTQSSRYLVKRTGEKVFLECVQDMDHENMFWYRQDPGLGLRLIYFSYDVKMKEKGDIPEGYSVSREKKERFSLILESASTNQTSMYLCASSPHSGGNSPLHFGNGTRLTVT.

Only a few counts were recorded for this clone. CDR3 coding DNA: TGTGCCAGCAGTGAATATCTTAATTCACCCCTCCACTTT. It specifies CASSEYLNSPLHF. The rearrangement links TRBV25-1 to TRBJ1-6, with D unclear. The CDR3 runs to 13 residues. The V and J ends lost 0 bases and 6 bases respectively, with 3 bases between them. Germline V gives CDR1 MGHDK, CDR2 SYGVNS.

The CDR3: CTSSQDERHPGYEQYF. The CDR3 DNA reads TGCACCAGCAGCCAAGATGAGCGCCACCCGGGCTACGAGCAGTACTTC. V and J are TRBV1 and TRBJ2-7; the D call of TRBD2 is as the table states it, not checked on the DNA. TRBV1 corresponds to a pseudogene. The CDR3 is 16 residues long.

This sequence joins TRBV4-2 and TRBJ2-5, with 8 bases aligning to TRBD1. After removal of 3 bases from V and 3 bases from J, the junction contained 3 bases not matched to a gene. Germline CDR1 LGHNA, CDR2 YNFKEQ. The CDR3 consists of 14 residues. CDR3 in DNA: TGTGCCAGCAGCCACGGACAGGGTAAAGAGACCCAGTACTTC. It specifies CASSHGQGKETQYF.

This clone has a handful of counts. The chain uses TRBV19 and TRBJ2-7; TRBD1 matches at 8 bases. In germline, CDR1 is LNHDA, CDR2 SQIVND (reference sequence). The trim removed 5 bases at V and 4 bases at J, leaving 13 bases unmatched. The CDR3 is 16 amino acids. DNA of the CDR3: TGTGCCAGTAGTCCCCGTTGGCAGGGGGCATTATACGAGCAGTACTTC. The encoded protein is CASSPRWQGALYEQYF.

This clone was seen only a few times. The chain links TRBV4-1 to TRBJ2-4; D not certain. The V and J ends lost 1 base and 0 bases respectively, with 13 bases between them. The CDR3 runs 17 residues. From germline, CDR1 is MGHRA and CDR2 YSYEKL. The CDR3 region has the DNA TGCGCCAGCAGCCAAGGACCCGGGTCACTAGCCAAAAACATTCAGTACTTC. It specifies CASSQGPGSLAKNIQYF.

The chain is built from TRBV5-1 and TRBJ1-1, with TRBD1 matching 7 bases. This CDR3 comprises 13 residues. Per germline, CDR1 SGHRS and CDR2 YFSETQ. The ends lost 4 bases at V and 7 bases at J; junction bases unmatched: 7. CDR3 in amino acids: CASSLGQVDEAFF. CDR3 nucleotides: TGCGCCAGCAGCCTCGGACAGGTTGATGAAGCTTTCTTT.

The chain couples TRBV25-1 to TRBJ1-6; tentative D call: TRBD1 (6 bases). Germline V gene data show CDR1 as MGHDK and CDR2 as SYGVNS. This CDR3 spans 13 amino acids. Trimming removed 7 bases at V and 10 bases at J, with 14 bases between. The CDR3 loop is CASKKGVGSPLHF. The CDR3 DNA sequence: TGTGCCAGCAAGAAGGGGGTTGGCTCACCCCTCCACTTT.

The chain has TRBV7-2 and TRBJ2-3; 13 nucleotides align to TRBD2. V shed 5 bases and J 7 bases; nucleotides not matched to a gene: 6. The CDR3 is 15 amino acids. CDR1 SGHTA and CDR2 FQGNSA come from the germline V gene. The CDR3 reads CASSATSGRLYTQYF. The CDR3 DNA is TGTGCCAGCAGCGCGACTAGCGGGAGGTTATATACGCAGTATTTT.

V and J are TRBV29-1 and TRBJ2-1; weak D call: TRBD2 (5 bases). The CDR3 spans 14 residues. Trimming removed 8 bases from V and 2 bases from J, with 16 bases in between. Germline CDR1 and CDR2: SQVTM and ANQGSEA. CDR3 loop: CSLRAAGTYNEQFF. Written as DNA, the CDR3 is TGCAGCTTGCGAGCGGCGGGTACCTACAATGAGCAGTTCTTC.

To note about this clone: At the DNA level, this CDR3 is encoded by other sequences in the same sample as well. The chain carries TRBV7-8 and TRBJ1-5; tentative D call: TRBD1 (5 bases). Germline V gives CDR1 SGHVS, CDR2 FQNEAQ. The CDR3 length is 16 residues. With 1 base removed from V and 2 bases from J, the gap between germline ends came to 12 bases. The CDR3 nucleotides are TGTGCCAGCAGCTTAGACGGCAGGGTTGGCAATCAGCCCCAGCATTTT. Protein product: CASSLDGRVGNQPQHF.

The sample holds one count of this clone. J is TRBJ2-7 and V is TRBV6-5; maybe TRBD1 (5 bases). Germline V gives CDR1 MNHEY, CDR2 SVGAGI. Trimming left V 0 bases short and J 4 bases short, with 10 bases between. The CDR3 consists of 14 residues. CDR3 bases: TGTGCCAGCAGTTACTCCGCAGGGTCTTACGAGCAGTACTTC. It is translated as CASSYSAGSYEQYF.

This clone was counted between two and nine times. The V call is TRBV12-3 or TRBV12-4, the J call TRBJ1-6, with D uncertain. Trimming cost V 4 bases and J 9 bases, with 7 bases left between them. The CDR3 covers 12 residues. CDR3 DNA: TGTGCCAGCAGTTCTAGCGGTTCACCCCTCCACTTT. Its translation: CASSSSGSPLHF.

The chain carries TRBV7-2 and TRBJ1-3; 8 bases map to TRBD1. J lost 7 bases, V lost 1 base, and 3 bases had no gene match. CDR1 and CDR2 (germline): SGHTA, FQGNSA. The CDR3 has 14 amino acids. CDR3 nucleotides: TGTGCCAGCAGCTTAGACAGGGGGTGGAACACCATATATTTT. Amino acid sequence: CASSLDRGWNTIYF.